The present TCR beta chain was sequenced within a study of glioma-infiltrating T cells. This clonotype was counted a few times. The CDR3 loop spans 14 amino acids. Trimming cost V 5 bases and J 8 bases, with 13 bases left between them. The germline CDR1 and CDR2 sequences are MDHEN and SYDVKM. TCR alpha and beta CDR3 regions were amplified from RNA using iRepertoire nested multiplex PCR. In TCRdb, the multiplex PCR reads were re-called with MiXCR into one record per CDR3 protein. The sample gives around 150,000 distinct CDR3 sequences, around 42% of which show up once; about 18% is in the top ten. Sequenced input: glioma tissue, nonneoplastic brain tissue, or PBMCs (not recorded which). The chain employs TRBV28 and TRBJ1-6, with a possible D match to TRBD1 (5 bases). The TCR was taken from a human donor with low-grade glioma or glioblastoma, undergoing nonglioma brain surgery, or in good health (not recorded which). The chain's CDR3 is CASSPGPGDSPLHF. In DNA, the CDR3 is TGTGCCAGCAGTCCGGGGCCCGGTGATTCACCCCTCCACTTT.